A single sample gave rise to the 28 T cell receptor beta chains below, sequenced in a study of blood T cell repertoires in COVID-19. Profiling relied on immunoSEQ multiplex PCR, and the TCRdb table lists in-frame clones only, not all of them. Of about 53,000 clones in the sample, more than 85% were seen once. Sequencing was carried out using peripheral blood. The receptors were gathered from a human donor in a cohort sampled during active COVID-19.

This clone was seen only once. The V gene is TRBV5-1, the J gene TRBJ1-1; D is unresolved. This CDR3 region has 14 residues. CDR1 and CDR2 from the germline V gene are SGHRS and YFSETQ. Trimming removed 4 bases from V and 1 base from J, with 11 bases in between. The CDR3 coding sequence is TGCGCCAGCAGCCGGGAAGTCAGGAACACTGAAGCTTTCTTT. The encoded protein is CASSREVRNTEAFF.

DNA of the CDR3: TGTGCCTGGAGTGTCGGGGAAAAACTGTTTTTT. It encodes CAWSVGEKLFF. This chain links TRBV30 with TRBJ1-4; D remains unclear. Trimming pared 0 bases from V and 8 bases from J, leaving 4 bases between. CDR1 GTSNPN and CDR2 SVGIG come from the germline V gene (reference sequence). The CDR3 sequence is 11 residues long.

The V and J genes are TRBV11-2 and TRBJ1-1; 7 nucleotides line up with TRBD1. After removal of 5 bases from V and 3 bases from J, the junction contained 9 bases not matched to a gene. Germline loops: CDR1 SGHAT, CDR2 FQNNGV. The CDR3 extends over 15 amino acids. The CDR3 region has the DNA TGTGCCAGCAGCGAAGCGACAGGGTTGTACACTGAAGCTTTCTTT. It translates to CASSEATGLYTEAFF.

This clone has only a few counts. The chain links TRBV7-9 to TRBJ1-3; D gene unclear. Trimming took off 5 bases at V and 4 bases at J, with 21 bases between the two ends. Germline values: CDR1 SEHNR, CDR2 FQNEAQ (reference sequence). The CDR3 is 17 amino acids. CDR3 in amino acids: CASSPRWWSGKGNTIYF. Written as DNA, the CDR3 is TGTGCCAGCAGCCCCAGGTGGTGGTCCGGGAAAGGAAACACCATATATTTT.

The CDR3 region is CASSKTDRDYGYTF. The CDR3, as DNA: TGTGCCAGCAGCAAGACGGACAGGGACTATGGCTACACCTTC. The chain employs TRBV11-1 and TRBJ1-2, with 8 positions matching TRBD1. Per the germline V gene, CDR1 is SGHAT and CDR2 is FQDESV (reference sequence). V shed 5 bases and J 3 bases; nucleotides not matched to a gene: 5. The length of the CDR3 is 14 residues.

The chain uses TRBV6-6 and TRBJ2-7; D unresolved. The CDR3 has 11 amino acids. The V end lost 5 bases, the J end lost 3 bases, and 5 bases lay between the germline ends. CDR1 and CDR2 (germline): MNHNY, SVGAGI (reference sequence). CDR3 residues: CASSTVYEQYV. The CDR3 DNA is TGTGCCAGCAGTACAGTCTACGAGCAGTACGTC.

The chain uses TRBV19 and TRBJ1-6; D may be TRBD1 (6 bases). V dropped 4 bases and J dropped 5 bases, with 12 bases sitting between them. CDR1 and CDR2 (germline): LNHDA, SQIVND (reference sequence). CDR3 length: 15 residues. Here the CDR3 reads CASSRDRGNNSPLHF. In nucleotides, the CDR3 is TGTGCCAGTAGTAGAGATAGGGGGAATAATTCACCCCTCCACTTT.

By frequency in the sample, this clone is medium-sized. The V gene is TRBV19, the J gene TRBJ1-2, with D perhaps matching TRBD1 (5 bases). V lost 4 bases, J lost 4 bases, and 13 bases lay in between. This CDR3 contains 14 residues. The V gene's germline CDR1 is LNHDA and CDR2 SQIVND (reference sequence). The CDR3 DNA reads TGTGCCAGTAGTAAGGACACAGTAAGCTATGGCTACACCTTC. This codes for CASSKDTVSYGYTF.

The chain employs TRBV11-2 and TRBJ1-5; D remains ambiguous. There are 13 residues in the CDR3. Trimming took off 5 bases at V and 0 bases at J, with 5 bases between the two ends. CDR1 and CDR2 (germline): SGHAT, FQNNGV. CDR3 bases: TGTGCCAGCAGCGGAGGTAGCAATCAGCCCCAGCATTTT. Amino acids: CASSGGSNQPQHF. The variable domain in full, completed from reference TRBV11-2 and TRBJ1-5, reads EAGVAQSPRYKIIEKRQSVAFWCNPISGHATLYWYQQILGQGPKLLIQFQNNGVVDDSQLPKDRFSAERLKGVDSTLKIQPAKLEDSAVYLCASSGGSNQPQHFGDGTRLSIL.

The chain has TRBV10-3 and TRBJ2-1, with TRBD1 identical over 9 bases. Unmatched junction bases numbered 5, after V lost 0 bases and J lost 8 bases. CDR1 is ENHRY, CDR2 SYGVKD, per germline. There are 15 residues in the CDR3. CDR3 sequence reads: CAISESRTGAHEQFF. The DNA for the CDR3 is TGTGCCATCAGTGAGTCGAGGACAGGGGCCCATGAGCAGTTCTTC.

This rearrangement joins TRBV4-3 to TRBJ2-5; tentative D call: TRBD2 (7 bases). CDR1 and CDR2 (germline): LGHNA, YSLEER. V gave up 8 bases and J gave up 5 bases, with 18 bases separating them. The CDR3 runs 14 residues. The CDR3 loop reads CASARGAGGETQYF. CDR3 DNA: TGCGCCAGCGCACGGGGGGCCGGGGGGGAGACCCAGTACTTC.

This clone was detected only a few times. The chain's CDR3 is CASKRRGSPLHF. Here the CDR3 DNA reads TGTGCCAGTAAAAGAAGGGGTTCACCCCTCCACTTT. This chain joins TRBV28 and TRBJ1-6, with TRBD1 as a possible D gene (5 bases). CDR3 length equals 12 residues. Germline CDR1 and CDR2: MDHEN and SYDVKM. With 9 bases removed from V and 9 bases from J, the gap between germline ends came to 12 bases.

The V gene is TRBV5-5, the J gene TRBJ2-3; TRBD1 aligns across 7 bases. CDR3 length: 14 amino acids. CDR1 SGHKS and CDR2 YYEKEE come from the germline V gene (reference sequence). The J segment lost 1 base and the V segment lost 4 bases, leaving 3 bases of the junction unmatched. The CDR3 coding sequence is TGTGCCAGCAGCATCGGACAGGGCACAGATACGCAGTATTTT. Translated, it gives CASSIGQGTDTQYF.

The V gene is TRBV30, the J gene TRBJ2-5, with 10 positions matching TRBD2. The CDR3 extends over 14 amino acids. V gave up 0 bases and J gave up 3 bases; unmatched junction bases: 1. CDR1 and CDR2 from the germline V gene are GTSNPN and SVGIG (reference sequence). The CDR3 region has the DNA TGTGCCTGGAGTGTTCTAGCGGGAGAAGAGACCCAGTACTTC. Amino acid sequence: CAWSVLAGEETQYF. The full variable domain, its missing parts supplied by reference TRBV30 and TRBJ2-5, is SQTIHQWPATLVQPVGSPLSLECTVEGTSNPNLYWYRQAAGRGLQLLFYSVGIGQISSEVPQNLSASRPQDRQFILSSKKLLLSDSGFYLCAWSVLAGEETQYFGPGTRLLVL.

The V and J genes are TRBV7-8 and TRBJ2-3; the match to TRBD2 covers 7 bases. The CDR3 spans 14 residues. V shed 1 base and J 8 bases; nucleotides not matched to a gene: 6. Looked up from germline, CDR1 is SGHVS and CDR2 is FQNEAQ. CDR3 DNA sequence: TGTGCCAGCAGCTTAGTTCGGGGAGGGCGTACGCAGTATTTT. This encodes CASSLVRGGRTQYF.

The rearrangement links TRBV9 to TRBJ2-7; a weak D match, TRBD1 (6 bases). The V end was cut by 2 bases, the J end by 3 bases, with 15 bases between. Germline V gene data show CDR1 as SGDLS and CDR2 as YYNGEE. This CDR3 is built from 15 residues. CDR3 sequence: CASSVADSLNYEQYF. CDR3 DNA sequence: TGTGCCAGCAGCGTTGCGGACAGTTTAAACTACGAGCAGTACTTC.

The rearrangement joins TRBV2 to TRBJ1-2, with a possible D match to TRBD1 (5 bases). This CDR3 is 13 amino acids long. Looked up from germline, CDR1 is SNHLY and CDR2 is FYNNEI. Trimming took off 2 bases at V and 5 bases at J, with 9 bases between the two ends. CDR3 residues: CASSEPRTYGYTF. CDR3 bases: TGTGCCAGCAGTGAACCGAGGACATATGGCTACACCTTC.

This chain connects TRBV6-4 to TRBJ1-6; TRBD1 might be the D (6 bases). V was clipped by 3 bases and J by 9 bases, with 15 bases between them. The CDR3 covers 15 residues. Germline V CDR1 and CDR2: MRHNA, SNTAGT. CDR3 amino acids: CASSDLDRIFSPLHF. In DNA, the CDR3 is TGTGCCAGCAGTGATCTCGACAGGATTTTTTCACCCCTCCACTTT.

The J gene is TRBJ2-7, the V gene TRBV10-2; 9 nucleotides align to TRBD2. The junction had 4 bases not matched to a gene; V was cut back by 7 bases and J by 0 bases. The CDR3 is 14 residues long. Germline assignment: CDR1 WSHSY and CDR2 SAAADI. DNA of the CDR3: TGCGCCAGCAAAAAGCGGGGGGACTCCTACGAGCAGTACGTC. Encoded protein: CASKKRGDSYEQYV.

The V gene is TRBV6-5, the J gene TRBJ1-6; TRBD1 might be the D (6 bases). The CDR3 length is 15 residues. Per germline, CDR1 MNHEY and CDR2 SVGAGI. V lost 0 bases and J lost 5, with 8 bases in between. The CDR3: CASSYSWDNNSPLHF. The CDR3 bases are TGTGCCAGCAGTTACTCGTGGGACAATAATTCACCCCTCCACTTT.

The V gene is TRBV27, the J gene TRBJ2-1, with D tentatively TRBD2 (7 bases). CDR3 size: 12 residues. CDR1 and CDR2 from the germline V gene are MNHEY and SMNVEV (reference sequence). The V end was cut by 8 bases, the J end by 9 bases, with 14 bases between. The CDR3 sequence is CASGGAGSEQFF. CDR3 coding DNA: TGTGCCAGCGGGGGGGCCGGAAGTGAGCAGTTCTTC.

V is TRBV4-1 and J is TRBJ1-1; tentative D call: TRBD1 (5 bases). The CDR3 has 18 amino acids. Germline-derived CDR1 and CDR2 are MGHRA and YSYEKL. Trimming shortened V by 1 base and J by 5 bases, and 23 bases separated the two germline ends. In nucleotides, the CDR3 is TGCGCCAGCAGCCAAGTCTTCTTCCAGCTGGGGGGTAAGACTGAAGCTTTCTTT. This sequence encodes CASSQVFFQLGGKTEAFF.

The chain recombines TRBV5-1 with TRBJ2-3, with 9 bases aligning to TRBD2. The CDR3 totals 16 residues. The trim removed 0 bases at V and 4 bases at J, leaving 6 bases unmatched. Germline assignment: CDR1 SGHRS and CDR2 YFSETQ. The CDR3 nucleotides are TGCGCCAGCAGCTTGGCCAGGGCGGGAGGGTCAGATACGCAGTATTTT. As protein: CASSLARAGGSDTQYF.

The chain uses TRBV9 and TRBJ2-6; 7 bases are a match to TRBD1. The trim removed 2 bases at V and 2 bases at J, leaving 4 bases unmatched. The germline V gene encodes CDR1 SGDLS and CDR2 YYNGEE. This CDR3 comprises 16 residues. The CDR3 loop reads CASSVYRGPGANVLTF. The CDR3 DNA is TGTGCCAGCAGCGTTTACAGGGGCCCTGGGGCCAACGTCCTGACTTTC.

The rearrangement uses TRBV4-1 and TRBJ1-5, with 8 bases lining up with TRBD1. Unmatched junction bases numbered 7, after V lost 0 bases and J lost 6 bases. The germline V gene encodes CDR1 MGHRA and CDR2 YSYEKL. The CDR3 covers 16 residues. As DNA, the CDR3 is TGCGCCAGCAGCCAAGAAAAGACAGGGGAAAGTCAGCCCCAGCATTTT. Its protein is CASSQEKTGESQPQHF.

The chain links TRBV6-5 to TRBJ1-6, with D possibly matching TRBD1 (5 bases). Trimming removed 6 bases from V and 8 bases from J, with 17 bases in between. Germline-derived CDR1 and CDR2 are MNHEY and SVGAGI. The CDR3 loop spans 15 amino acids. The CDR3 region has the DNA TGTGCCAGCAGCGACATGACAGCTAGGGATTCACCCCTCCACTTT. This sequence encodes CASSDMTARDSPLHF.

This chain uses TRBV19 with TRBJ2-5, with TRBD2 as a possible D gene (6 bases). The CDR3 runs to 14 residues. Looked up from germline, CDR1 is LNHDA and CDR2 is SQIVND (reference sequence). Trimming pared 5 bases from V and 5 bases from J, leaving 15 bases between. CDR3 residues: CASSVQGGYETQYF. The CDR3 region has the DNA TGTGCCAGTAGTGTGCAGGGAGGCTACGAGACCCAGTACTTC.

CDR3 nucleotide sequence: TGTGCCAGCAGCCCACAGGGGATCAGGACAGATACGCAGTATTTT. Residues: CASSPQGIRTDTQYF. The V gene is TRBV7-2, the J gene TRBJ2-3; 7 bases are a match to TRBD1. J lost 3 bases, V lost 5 bases, and 8 bases had no gene match. Germline CDR1 reads SGHTA; CDR2 reads FQGNSA. CDR3 length equals 15 residues.